These T cell receptor beta chains were read from a single sample in a study of blood T cell repertoires in COVID-19. Repertoires were generated with immunoSEQ multiplex PCR, while TCRdb's copy carries only in-frame clones and drops some. Of 100,000 or so clones listed, about 80% are singletons. The sample consisted of peripheral blood. These receptors came from a man aged 65 to 85 with active or convalescent COVID-19. CDR3s include the opening cysteine and the closing phenylalanine or tryptophan. A D gene is named only where the DNA matches it firmly. A row's size may be missing; if present it is once, few, many or a size class.

D gene: TRBD1; J gene: TRBJ1-1; clone size: -; V gene: TRBV5-4; CDR3 protein: CASSLEQGGTEAFF; CDR3 DNA: TGTGCCAGCAGCTTGGAACAGGGGGGCACTGAAGCTTTCTTT
D gene: -; J gene: TRBJ1-1; clone size: -; V gene: TRBV3-1/TRBV3-2; CDR3 protein: CASSQYDRNTEAFF; CDR3 DNA: TGTGCCAGCAGCCAGTACGACAGGAACACTGAAGCTTTCTTT
D gene: TRBD2; J gene: TRBJ2-3; clone size: -; V gene: TRBV2; CDR3 protein: CASSGLASTDTQYF; CDR3 DNA: TGTGCCAGCAGTGGACTAGCGAGCACAGATACGCAGTATTTT
D gene: -; J gene: TRBJ1-2; clone size: -; V gene: TRBV7-9; CDR3 protein: CASSLAGRGVGYTF; CDR3 DNA: TGTGCCAGCAGCTTAGCAGGCAGGGGAGTAGGCTACACCTTC
D gene: TRBD2; J gene: TRBJ2-1; clone size: -; V gene: TRBV4-2; CDR3 protein: CASSRRGAGGSYNEQFF; CDR3 DNA: TGTGCCAGCAGCCGAAGAGGGGCGGGGGGCTCCTACAATGAGCAGTTCTTC
D gene: -; J gene: TRBJ1-1; clone size: -; V gene: TRBV6-5; CDR3 protein: CASRSTEGATEAFF; CDR3 DNA: TGTGCCAGCAGATCAACGGAGGGTGCCACTGAAGCTTTCTTT
D gene: -; J gene: TRBJ1-4; clone size: -; V gene: TRBV3-1/TRBV3-2; CDR3 protein: CASSQGPTGQGEKLFF; CDR3 DNA: TGTGCCAGCAGCCAAGGCCCGACAGGCCAAGGGGAAAAACTGTTTTTT
D gene: TRBD1; J gene: TRBJ1-2; clone size: -; V gene: TRBV23-1; CDR3 protein: CASSQTWTGGHQANYGYTF; CDR3 DNA: TGCGCCAGCAGTCAAACCTGGACAGGGGGCCACCAAGCTAACTATGGCTACACCTTC
D gene: TRBD1; J gene: TRBJ2-2; clone size: -; V gene: TRBV10-2; CDR3 protein: CAARDRGPLNTGELFF; CDR3 DNA: TGCGCCGCGCGGGACAGGGGGCCCCTGAACACCGGGGAGCTGTTTTTT
D gene: TRBD1; J gene: TRBJ2-7; clone size: -; V gene: TRBV27; CDR3 protein: CASKPTGGPSYEQYF; CDR3 DNA: TGTGCCAGCAAACCAACAGGGGGACCAAGCTACGAGCAGTACTTC
D gene: -; J gene: TRBJ1-2; clone size: -; V gene: TRBV19; CDR3 protein: CASSILGGYYGYTF; CDR3 DNA: TGTGCCAGTAGTATACTCGGGGGATACTATGGCTACACCTTC
D gene: TRBD2; J gene: TRBJ2-3; clone size: -; V gene: TRBV5-4; CDR3 protein: CASSSGWSGGTDTQYF; CDR3 DNA: TGTGCCAGCAGCTCGGGGTGGAGCGGGGGCACAGATACGCAGTATTTT
D gene: -; J gene: TRBJ2-2; clone size: -; V gene: TRBV6-2/TRBV6-3; CDR3 protein: CASSPLTGELFF; CDR3 DNA: TGTGCCAGCAGCCCACTCACCGGGGAGCTGTTTTTT
D gene: -; J gene: TRBJ2-5; clone size: -; V gene: TRBV9; CDR3 protein: CASSVEDGRVGRTQYF; CDR3 DNA: TGTGCCAGCAGCGTAGAGGACGGCAGGGTGGGTAGGACCCAGTACTTC
D gene: -; J gene: TRBJ1-2; clone size: -; V gene: TRBV6-5; CDR3 protein: CASSYRQAAYGYTF; CDR3 DNA: TGTGCCAGCAGTTACCGACAGGCCGCCTATGGCTACACCTTC
D gene: -; J gene: TRBJ1-5; clone size: -; V gene: TRBV2; CDR3 protein: CASSRGNQPQHF; CDR3 DNA: TGTGCCAGCAGCAGGGGCAATCAGCCCCAGCATTTT
D gene: TRBD1; J gene: TRBJ1-1; clone size: -; V gene: TRBV5-1; CDR3 protein: CASSIRQGANTEAFF; CDR3 DNA: TGCGCCAGCAGCATACGACAGGGGGCGAACACTGAAGCTTTCTTT
D gene: TRBD1; J gene: TRBJ1-2; clone size: -; V gene: TRBV2; CDR3 protein: CASSSLTGGGHGYTF; CDR3 DNA: TGTGCCAGCAGTTCGTTGACAGGGGGCGGCCATGGCTACACCTTC
D gene: TRBD1; J gene: TRBJ2-1; clone size: -; V gene: TRBV5-4; CDR3 protein: CASSHQTGDDEQFF; CDR3 DNA: TGTGCCAGCAGCCACCAGACAGGGGACGATGAGCAGTTCTTC
D gene: -; J gene: TRBJ1-5; clone size: -; V gene: TRBV10-3; CDR3 protein: CAISQGFNQPQHF; CDR3 DNA: TGTGCCATCAGCCAGGGTTTCAATCAGCCCCAGCATTTT
D gene: -; J gene: TRBJ1-3; clone size: -; V gene: TRBV18; CDR3 protein: CASSPGNSGNTIYF; CDR3 DNA: TGTGCCAGCTCACCAGGCAACTCTGGAAACACCATATATTTT
D gene: TRBD1; J gene: TRBJ1-5; clone size: -; V gene: TRBV19; CDR3 protein: CASSIRGQGGNQPQHF; CDR3 DNA: TGTGCCAGTAGTATCAGGGGGCAAGGCGGCAATCAGCCCCAGCATTTT
D gene: TRBD2; J gene: TRBJ2-3; clone size: -; V gene: TRBV15; CDR3 protein: CATSIHPPGLAGGRADTQYF; CDR3 DNA: TGTGCCACCAGCATCCACCCTCCGGGACTAGCGGGGGGGCGGGCAGATACGCAGTATTTT
D gene: -; J gene: TRBJ1-1; clone size: -; V gene: TRBV6-5; CDR3 protein: CASRKGGVSVEAFF; CDR3 DNA: TGTGCCAGCAGAAAAGGGGGGGTTAGTGTGGAAGCTTTCTTT
D gene: -; J gene: TRBJ2-7; clone size: -; V gene: TRBV19; CDR3 protein: CASSIGSGYEQYF; CDR3 DNA: TGTGCCAGTAGTATCGGGTCCGGCTACGAGCAGTACTTC
D gene: TRBD1; J gene: TRBJ2-3; clone size: -; V gene: TRBV19; CDR3 protein: CASSFGQGLDTQYF; CDR3 DNA: TGTGCCAGTAGTTTTGGACAGGGGTTAGATACGCAGTATTTT
D gene: -; J gene: TRBJ2-1; clone size: once; V gene: TRBV20-1; CDR3 protein: CSAKPHNEQFF; CDR3 DNA: TGCAGTGCCAAGCCACACAATGAGCAGTTCTTC
D gene: -; J gene: TRBJ1-4; clone size: -; V gene: TRBV11-1; CDR3 protein: CASSVGEKLFF; CDR3 DNA: TGTGCCAGCAGCGTCGGTGAAAAACTGTTTTTT
D gene: -; J gene: TRBJ2-1; clone size: -; V gene: TRBV24-1; CDR3 protein: CATSDSSGATYNEQFF; CDR3 DNA: TGTGCCACCAGTGATTCATCCGGAGCCACCTACAATGAGCAGTTCTTC
D gene: TRBD1; J gene: TRBJ1-4; clone size: -; V gene: TRBV5-1; CDR3 protein: CASSLGGTATNEKLFF; CDR3 DNA: TGCGCCAGCAGCCTGGGCGGGACAGCAACTAATGAAAAACTGTTTTTT
D gene: TRBD1; J gene: TRBJ2-1; clone size: -; V gene: TRBV6-6; CDR3 protein: CASSYLTGGVYNEQFF; CDR3 DNA: TGTGCCAGCAGTTACCTGACAGGGGGAGTGTACAATGAGCAGTTCTTC
D gene: -; J gene: TRBJ1-6; clone size: few; V gene: TRBV30; CDR3 protein: CAWTPLVGQGNSPLHF; CDR3 DNA: TGTGCCTGGACCCCCCTCGTCGGGCAGGGGAATTCACCCCTCCACTTT
D gene: -; J gene: TRBJ2-1; clone size: once; V gene: TRBV10-3; CDR3 protein: CAISESGGAYEQFF; CDR3 DNA: TGTGCCATCAGTGAGTCGGGGGGGGCTTATGAGCAGTTCTTC
D gene: -; J gene: TRBJ1-2; clone size: -; V gene: TRBV15; CDR3 protein: CATSRDFTRGGGYTF; CDR3 DNA: TGTGCCACCAGCAGAGATTTCACAAGGGGGGGTGGCTACACCTTC
D gene: TRBD2; J gene: TRBJ2-2; clone size: -; V gene: TRBV3-1/TRBV3-2; CDR3 protein: CASSQGGGAGELFF; CDR3 DNA: TGTGCCAGCAGCCAAGGGGGAGGGGCCGGGGAGCTGTTTTTT
D gene: -; J gene: TRBJ2-3; clone size: -; V gene: TRBV6-6; CDR3 protein: CASSPTDTQYF; CDR3 DNA: TGTGCCAGCAGCCCTACAGATACGCAGTATTTT
D gene: -; J gene: TRBJ1-4; clone size: -; V gene: TRBV18; CDR3 protein: CASSGFGGEKLFF; CDR3 DNA: TGTGCCAGCTCGGGATTCGGAGGTGAAAAACTGTTTTTT
D gene: -; J gene: TRBJ1-2; clone size: few; V gene: TRBV7-2; CDR3 protein: CASSPGFYGYTF; CDR3 DNA: TGTGCCAGCAGCCCCGGGTTCTATGGCTACACCTTC
D gene: -; J gene: TRBJ2-3; clone size: -; V gene: TRBV29-1; CDR3 protein: CATPGAPDTQYF; CDR3 DNA: TGCGCGACCCCTGGGGCTCCAGATACGCAGTATTTT
D gene: -; J gene: TRBJ1-1; clone size: -; V gene: TRBV3-1/TRBV3-2; CDR3 protein: CASNQDSGLNTEAFF; CDR3 DNA: TGTGCCAGCAACCAAGATTCAGGGCTGAACACTGAAGCTTTCTTT
D gene: -; J gene: TRBJ2-7; clone size: -; V gene: TRBV10-3; CDR3 protein: CAISARDTGYEQYF; CDR3 DNA: TGTGCCATCAGTGCCCGGGACACGGGCTACGAGCAGTACTTC
D gene: TRBD1; J gene: TRBJ2-3; clone size: -; V gene: TRBV19; CDR3 protein: CATKRGLSTDTQYF; CDR3 DNA: TGTGCCACGAAAAGGGGGCTTAGCACAGATACGCAGTATTTT
D gene: -; J gene: TRBJ1-5; clone size: few; V gene: TRBV19; CDR3 protein: CASSISRGRNQPQHF; CDR3 DNA: TGTGCCAGTAGTATCTCAAGGGGCCGCAATCAGCCCCAGCATTTT
D gene: TRBD1; J gene: TRBJ1-2; clone size: -; V gene: TRBV3-1/TRBV3-2; CDR3 protein: CASSWTGKDGYTF; CDR3 DNA: TGTGCCAGCAGCTGGACAGGGAAGGATGGCTACACCTTC
D gene: TRBD1; J gene: TRBJ2-3; clone size: -; V gene: TRBV5-1; CDR3 protein: CASSSGTGGESDTQYF; CDR3 DNA: TGCGCCAGCAGCAGCGGGACAGGGGGCGAGTCAGATACGCAGTATTTT
D gene: -; J gene: TRBJ2-1; clone size: -; V gene: TRBV19; CDR3 protein: CASSITGSVPAYNEQFF; CDR3 DNA: TGTGCCAGTAGTATTACAGGGTCGGTCCCCGCCTACAATGAGCAGTTCTTC
D gene: TRBD1; J gene: TRBJ2-5; clone size: few; V gene: TRBV7-2; CDR3 protein: CASIQQGAGETQYF; CDR3 DNA: TGTGCCAGTATACAACAGGGGGCGGGAGAGACCCAGTACTTC
D gene: -; J gene: TRBJ2-7; clone size: once; V gene: TRBV5-8; CDR3 protein: CASSLADLGAYEQYF; CDR3 DNA: TGTGCCAGCAGCTTGGCCGACCTAGGAGCCTACGAGCAGTACTTC
D gene: TRBD1; J gene: TRBJ1-4; clone size: -; V gene: TRBV25-1; CDR3 protein: CASQQGGNEKLFF; CDR3 DNA: TGTGCCAGCCAACAGGGGGGGAATGAAAAACTGTTTTTT
D gene: -; J gene: TRBJ2-7; clone size: once; V gene: TRBV11-2; CDR3 protein: CASSLRPAEEQYF; CDR3 DNA: TGTGCCAGCAGCTTAAGGCCCGCGGAGGAGCAGTACTTC
D gene: -; J gene: TRBJ2-3; clone size: -; V gene: TRBV4-1; CDR3 protein: CASSLLDTQYF; CDR3 DNA: TGCGCCAGCAGCCTATTAGATACGCAGTATTTT
D gene: -; J gene: TRBJ1-2; clone size: -; V gene: TRBV3-1/TRBV3-2; CDR3 protein: CASSHQLRTEGYTF; CDR3 DNA: TGTGCCAGCAGCCACCAACTTCGAACGGAGGGCTACACCTTC
D gene: TRBD2; J gene: TRBJ2-1; clone size: -; V gene: TRBV4-2; CDR3 protein: CASSQDGTRANNEQFF; CDR3 DNA: TGTGCCAGCAGCCAAGATGGGACTAGGGCCAACAATGAGCAGTTCTTC
D gene: TRBD2; J gene: TRBJ2-3; clone size: -; V gene: TRBV19; CDR3 protein: CASSRTSGVDTQYF; CDR3 DNA: TGTGCCAGTAGTCGGACTAGCGGGGTTGATACGCAGTATTTT
D gene: TRBD1; J gene: TRBJ1-2; clone size: -; V gene: TRBV25-1; CDR3 protein: CASRGQGENGYTF; CDR3 DNA: TGTGCCAGCAGAGGACAGGGGGAGAATGGCTACACCTTC
D gene: -; J gene: TRBJ2-3; clone size: -; V gene: TRBV5-1; CDR3 protein: CASSLVGGGQDTQYF; CDR3 DNA: TGCGCCAGCAGCTTGGTAGGCGGAGGTCAAGATACGCAGTATTTT
D gene: TRBD1; J gene: TRBJ1-2; clone size: once; V gene: TRBV30; CDR3 protein: CAWRRMDRNYGYTF; CDR3 DNA: TGTGCCTGGAGGAGAATGGACAGGAACTATGGCTACACCTTC
D gene: -; J gene: TRBJ2-3; clone size: -; V gene: TRBV4-3; CDR3 protein: CASSHSGGTDTQYF; CDR3 DNA: TGCGCCAGCAGCCATTCGGGGGGCACAGATACGCAGTATTTT
D gene: TRBD1; J gene: TRBJ2-1; clone size: -; V gene: TRBV5-4; CDR3 protein: CASSPKTGNPHNEQFF; CDR3 DNA: TGTGCCAGCAGCCCAAAGACAGGGAACCCGCACAATGAGCAGTTCTTC
D gene: -; J gene: TRBJ2-5; clone size: -; V gene: TRBV5-6; CDR3 protein: CASSLPGEETQYF; CDR3 DNA: TGTGCCAGCAGCCTTCCAGGGGAGGAGACCCAGTACTTC